This entry is about one T cell receptor (beta chain). Its target is unknown. Using immunoSEQ multiplex PCR, the repertoire was profiled, and TCRdb retains in-frame clones only, with some absent. The sample yields fewer than 90,000 clones, approximately 91% seen once. These data are taken from a study of T cell responses to AZD1222 COVID-19 vaccine. Study-wide results and caveats: A reported finding is that nearly half of spike-specific TCRs target unmutated variant regions. The study found Spike-specific TCR breadth and depth rose after two AZD1222 doses.

The CDR3 totals 16 residues. V was clipped by 3 bases and J by 8 bases; unmatched bases: 14. CDR1 is DFQATT, CDR2 SNEGSKA, per germline (reference sequence). This clonotype was sampled from an adult who received the AZD1222 COVID-19 vaccine. Sequencing used peripheral blood, obtained 28 days after the second AZD1222 dose. The chain combines TRBV20-1 with TRBJ2-1; TRBD1 aligns across 9 bases. As DNA, the CDR3 is TGCAGTGCTAGTGTACCCGGGGACAGGGCCTGGGATGAGCAGTTCTTC. Its protein product is CSASVPGDRAWDEQFF.